This TCR beta chain is drawn from a study of CD8 T cells in Susac syndrome. RNA, at roughly 0.5 to 1 ug, was reverse transcribed with random hexamers. A single record per CDR3 protein comes from TCRdb applying MiXCR to the immunoSEQ multiplex PCR reads. The repertoire consists of 95,000 to 150,000 distinct CDR3 sequences, with about 93% occurring once and the leading ten covering around 0.28%. The TCR originated in a human donor with Susac syndrome. The sample taken for sequencing was CD8+ T cells from PBMCs.

The CDR3 region has the DNA TGTGCTAGTGGTTTGTTAGGGACAGGGGGCAGGTACGAGCAGTACTTC. Its protein is CASGLLGTGGRYEQYF. V and J are TRBV12-5 and TRBJ2-7; 12 positions match TRBD1. CDR1 is LGHNT, CDR2 FRNRAP, per germline. CDR3 length equals 16 residues. The V segment lost 2 bases and the J segment 4 bases; nucleotides outside the gene matches: 6.